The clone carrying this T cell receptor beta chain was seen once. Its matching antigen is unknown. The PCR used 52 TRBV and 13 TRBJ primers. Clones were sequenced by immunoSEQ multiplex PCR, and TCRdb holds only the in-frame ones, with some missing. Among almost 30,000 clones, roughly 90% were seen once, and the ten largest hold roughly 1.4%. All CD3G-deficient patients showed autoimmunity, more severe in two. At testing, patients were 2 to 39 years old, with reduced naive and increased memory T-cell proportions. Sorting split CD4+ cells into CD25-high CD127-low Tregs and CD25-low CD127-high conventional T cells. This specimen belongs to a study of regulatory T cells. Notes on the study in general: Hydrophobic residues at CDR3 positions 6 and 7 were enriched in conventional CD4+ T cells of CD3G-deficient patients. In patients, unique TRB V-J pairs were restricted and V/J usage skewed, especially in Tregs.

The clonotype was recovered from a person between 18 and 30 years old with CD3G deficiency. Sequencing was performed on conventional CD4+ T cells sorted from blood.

CDR3 bases: TGTGCCAGCAGTTTACGGGGACAGGGTGTGGGGGAGCAGTACTTC. It codes for CASSLRGQGVGEQYF. This chain joins TRBV28 and TRBJ2-7; 9 positions match TRBD1. V lost 2 bases, J lost 7 bases, and 9 bases stayed unmatched. The CDR3 is made up of 15 amino acids. CDR1 and CDR2 (germline): MDHEN, SYDVKM. Drawing the rest from reference TRBV28 and TRBJ2-7, the complete variable domain is DVKVTQSSRYLVKRTGEKVFLECVQDMDHENMFWYRQDPGLGLRLIYFSYDVKMKEKGDIPEGYSVSREKKERFSLILESASTNQTSMYLCASSLRGQGVGEQYFGPGTRLTVT.